Here is one T cell receptor beta chain with its context. Its antigen is not known. These data originate in a study of OX40 agonist ivuxolimab in advanced cancers. General observations from the study: Among expanded peripheral T cells, antigen specificity went undetermined.

The junction had 5 bases not matched to a gene; V was cut back by 3 bases and J by 3 bases. This CDR3 has 14 amino acids. CDR1 and CDR2 (germline): MDHEN, SYDVKM. Sequencing used immunoSEQ multiplex PCR; TCRdb keeps in-frame clones, though not all of them. The table has tens of thousands of clones, 70% to 90% seen once; the top ten hold about 1.3%. The input for sequencing was CD4+ or CD8+ T cells sorted from blood, taken in a trial of the OX40 agonist ivuxolimab. The sequence derives from an adult with an advanced solid tumor such as melanoma, head and neck, liver or kidney cancer. V and J are TRBV28 and TRBJ2-7; 7 nucleotides match TRBD2. CDR3 in DNA: TGTGCCAGCAGTTTCGTAGGGAGGGGCTACGAGCAGTACTTC. It is translated as CASSFVGRGYEQYF.